This T cell receptor beta chain was identified in a study of T cell changes during pregnancy in multiple sclerosis. In this sample, this clone turned up once. Clones were sequenced by immunoSEQ multiplex PCR, and TCRdb holds only the in-frame ones, with some missing. Of about 110,000 clones listed, about 89% are singletons. The V segment lost 5 bases and the J segment 5 bases; nucleotides outside the gene matches: 8. Germline CDR1 reads SEHNR; CDR2 reads FQNEAQ (reference sequence). The CDR3 extends over 15 amino acids. The sample consisted of peripheral blood, taken after pregnancy. The receptor was isolated from a female donor with multiple sclerosis, enrolled in a pregnancy study. The gene calls are TRBV7-9 and TRBJ2-5; 10 nucleotides align to TRBD2. Written as DNA, the CDR3 is TGTGCCAGCAGCCTAAGCGGGGGGGCAAGGGAGACCCAGTACTTC. It encodes CASSLSGGARETQYF.